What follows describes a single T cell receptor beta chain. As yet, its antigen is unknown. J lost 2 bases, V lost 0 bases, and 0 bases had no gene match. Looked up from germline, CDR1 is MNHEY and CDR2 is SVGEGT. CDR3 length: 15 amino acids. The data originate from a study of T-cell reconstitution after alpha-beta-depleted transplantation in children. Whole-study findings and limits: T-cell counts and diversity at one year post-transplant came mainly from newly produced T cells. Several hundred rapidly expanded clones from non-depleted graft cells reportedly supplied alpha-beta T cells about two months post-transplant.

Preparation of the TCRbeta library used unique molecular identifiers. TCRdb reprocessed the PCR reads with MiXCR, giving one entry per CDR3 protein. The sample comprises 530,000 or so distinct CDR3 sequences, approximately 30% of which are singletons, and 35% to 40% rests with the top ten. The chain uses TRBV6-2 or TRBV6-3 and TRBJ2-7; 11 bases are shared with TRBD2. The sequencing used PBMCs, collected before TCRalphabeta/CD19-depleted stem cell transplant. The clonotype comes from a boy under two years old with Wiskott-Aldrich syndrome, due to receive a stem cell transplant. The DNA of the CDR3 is TGTGCCAGCAGTTACTCGACTAGCGGGGCCTACGAGCAGTACTTC. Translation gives CASSYSTSGAYEQYF.